The clone carrying this T cell receptor (beta chain) was recorded at least ten times. TCRdb recomputed calls from the 5' RACE reads with MiXCR, one row per CDR3 protein. The sample consists of about 690,000 distinct CDR3 sequences, around 6% of them appearing once. All donors were healthy Caucasians. The data were obtained in a study of identical twins. This receptor was identified in a man aged 18 to 29 in good health. Sequencing was done on a sample of naive T cells sorted from blood.

In DNA, the CDR3 is TGTGCCTCCCGGGGGGGTTTGGAAGCTTTCTTT. It is translated as CASRGGLEAFF. The gene calls are TRBV6-5 and TRBJ1-1; D perhaps matches TRBD1 (5 bases). V was clipped by 11 bases and J by 8 bases, with 15 bases between them. This CDR3 region has 11 residues. The germline gives CDR1 MNHEY, CDR2 SVGAGI.